Listed below are T cell receptor beta chains from one sample, sequenced in a study of cytomegalovirus exposure and HLA in healthy donors. Data came from immunoSEQ multiplex PCR; TCRdb stores just in-frame clones and leaves some out. Seen here are 150,000 to 200,000 clones, 60% to 80% observed once, and the top ten hold more than 2%. What was sequenced was PBMCs. The source is a man aged 45-65 years in good health and CMV-seropositive. CDR3s include the opening cysteine and the closing phenylalanine or tryptophan.

v_call cdr3_aa
TRBV5-1 CASSNLVDQETQYF
TRBV2 CATARLYRGNEKLFF
TRBV11-2 CASSRFQRGGFYNEQFF
TRBV6-1 CASRQGEGYGYTF
TRBV21-1 CASRASPLAGASGANVLTF
TRBV30 CAWTLQGNTEAFF
TRBV18 CASSQDRGLSYEQYF
TRBV9 CASSEGRASGAQETQYF
TRBV18 CASSKTGGSYEQYF
TRBV4-1 CASSWDRGRTEAFF
TRBV13 CASSPERGAIDTQYF
TRBV21-1 CASSTRPGTGFYGYTF
TRBV4-2 CASSQEGQGYYEQYF